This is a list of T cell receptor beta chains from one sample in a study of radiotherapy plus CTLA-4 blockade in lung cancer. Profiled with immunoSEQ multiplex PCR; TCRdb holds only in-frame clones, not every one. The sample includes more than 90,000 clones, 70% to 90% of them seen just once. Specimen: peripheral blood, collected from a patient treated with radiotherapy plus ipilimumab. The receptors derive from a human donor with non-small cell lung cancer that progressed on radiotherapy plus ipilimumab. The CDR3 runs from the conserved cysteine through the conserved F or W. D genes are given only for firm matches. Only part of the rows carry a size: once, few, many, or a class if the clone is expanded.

CDR3 protein: CASSLQGDQPQHF; CDR3 DNA: TGTGCCAGCAGCTTACAGGGCGATCAGCCCCAGCATTTT; J gene: TRBJ1-5; V gene: TRBV7-9; clone size: -; D gene: -
CDR3 protein: CASSPTKGDQETQYF; CDR3 DNA: TGTGCCAGCAGCCCAACCAAGGGGGACCAAGAGACCCAGTACTTC; J gene: TRBJ2-5; V gene: TRBV11-3; clone size: -; D gene: -
CDR3 protein: CASSPTGTEPSGNTIYF; CDR3 DNA: TGTGCCAGCTCACCAACCGGGACAGAACCCTCTGGAAACACCATATATTTT; J gene: TRBJ1-3; V gene: TRBV18; clone size: -; D gene: TRBD1
CDR3 protein: CASSPRQGADTQYF; CDR3 DNA: TGTGCCAGCAGCCCCAGGCAGGGCGCAGATACGCAGTATTTT; J gene: TRBJ2-3; V gene: TRBV7-3; clone size: -; D gene: -
CDR3 protein: CASNRDARAGDEQYF; CDR3 DNA: TGTGCCAGTAACCGGGACGCCCGGGCGGGAGACGAGCAGTACTTC; J gene: TRBJ2-7; V gene: TRBV5-6; clone size: -; D gene: TRBD2
CDR3 protein: CASSTTGTTEAFF; CDR3 DNA: TGCGCCAGCAGCACGACAGGGACTACTGAAGCTTTCTTT; J gene: TRBJ1-1; V gene: TRBV5-1; clone size: -; D gene: TRBD1
CDR3 protein: CASSLAWERQQFF; CDR3 DNA: TGTGCCAGCAGCTTAGCCTGGGAGCGGCAGCAGTTCTTC; J gene: TRBJ2-1; V gene: TRBV11-1; clone size: -; D gene: -
CDR3 protein: CASSFNRASGNTIYF; CDR3 DNA: TGTGCCAGTAGTTTTAACAGGGCCTCTGGAAACACCATATATTTT; J gene: TRBJ1-3; V gene: TRBV19; clone size: -; D gene: -
CDR3 protein: CASSRDGKEQYF; CDR3 DNA: TGCGCCAGCAGCCGGGACGGGAAAGAGCAGTACTTC; J gene: TRBJ2-7; V gene: TRBV5-1; clone size: -; D gene: -
CDR3 protein: CASSQDPRLGWADTQYF; CDR3 DNA: TGTGCCAGCAGCCAAGACCCCAGATTGGGGTGGGCAGATACGCAGTATTTT; J gene: TRBJ2-3; V gene: TRBV4-2; clone size: -; D gene: -
CDR3 protein: CASSLPRQGGGYTF; CDR3 DNA: TGTGCCAGCAGCTTACCCAGACAGGGCGGCGGCTACACCTTC; J gene: TRBJ1-2; V gene: TRBV11-3; clone size: -; D gene: TRBD1
CDR3 protein: CASSLAGNYGYTF; CDR3 DNA: TGTGCCAGCAGCTTGGCAGGGAACTATGGCTACACCTTC; J gene: TRBJ1-2; V gene: TRBV11-3; clone size: -; D gene: -
CDR3 protein: CASSITGGTDTQYF; CDR3 DNA: TGCGCCAGCAGCATAACCGGAGGCACAGATACGCAGTATTTT; J gene: TRBJ2-3; V gene: TRBV5-1; clone size: -; D gene: -
CDR3 protein: CASSPTAMNTEAFF; CDR3 DNA: TGTGCCAGCAGCCCGACAGCTATGAACACTGAAGCTTTCTTT; J gene: TRBJ1-1; V gene: TRBV7-9; clone size: -; D gene: -
CDR3 protein: CASSLSGTSSYNEQFF; CDR3 DNA: TGTGCCAGCAGTTTATCCGGGACTAGCTCCTACAATGAGCAGTTCTTC; J gene: TRBJ2-1; V gene: TRBV27; clone size: -; D gene: TRBD2
CDR3 protein: CASSLTGDSETQYF; CDR3 DNA: TGTGCCAGCAGCTTAACGGGAGATTCCGAGACCCAGTACTTC; J gene: TRBJ2-5; V gene: TRBV7-2; clone size: once; D gene: -
CDR3 protein: CATSETFTDTQYF; CDR3 DNA: TGTGCGACTAGCGAGACTTTCACAGATACGCAGTATTTT; J gene: TRBJ2-3; V gene: TRBV11-3; clone size: -; D gene: TRBD2
CDR3 protein: CASSIDGETEAFF; CDR3 DNA: TGTGCCAGTAGTATAGATGGGGAGACTGAAGCTTTCTTT; J gene: TRBJ1-1; V gene: TRBV19; clone size: -; D gene: -
CDR3 protein: CASSLGQNTEAFF; CDR3 DNA: TGTGCCAGTAGTCTGGGACAGAACACTGAAGCTTTCTTT; J gene: TRBJ1-1; V gene: TRBV19; clone size: -; D gene: -
CDR3 protein: CASSLRTRDLYGYTF; CDR3 DNA: TGCGCCAGCAGCTTAAGGACCCGCGATCTTTATGGCTACACCTTC; J gene: TRBJ1-2; V gene: TRBV5-1; clone size: -; D gene: -
CDR3 protein: CASSLRKGTNTGELFF; CDR3 DNA: TGTGCCAGCAGCTTAAGGAAGGGGACGAACACCGGGGAGCTGTTTTTT; J gene: TRBJ2-2; V gene: TRBV11-2; clone size: few; D gene: -
CDR3 protein: CASSSVSPGTQYF; CDR3 DNA: TGTGCCAGCAGCTCGGTCTCCCCTGGGACCCAGTACTTC; J gene: TRBJ2-5; V gene: TRBV11-2; clone size: -; D gene: -
CDR3 protein: CASSGPGRRGYQPFSYNEQFF; CDR3 DNA: TGTGCCAGCAGTGGCCCGGGACGTCGGGGTTATCAACCCTTCTCCTACAATGAGCAGTTCTTC; J gene: TRBJ2-1; V gene: TRBV27; clone size: few; D gene: -
CDR3 protein: CAIRESYEQYF; CDR3 DNA: TGTGCCATCCGGGAGTCCTACGAGCAGTACTTC; J gene: TRBJ2-7; V gene: TRBV10-3; clone size: medium-sized; D gene: -
CDR3 protein: CAISDPGLGQYGYTF; CDR3 DNA: TGTGCCATCAGTGATCCGGGGCTTGGACAGTATGGCTACACCTTC; J gene: TRBJ1-2; V gene: TRBV10-3; clone size: -; D gene: -
CDR3 protein: CASSEQGPVYGYTF; CDR3 DNA: TGTGCCAGCAGTGAACAGGGGCCCGTCTATGGCTACACCTTC; J gene: TRBJ1-2; V gene: TRBV2; clone size: -; D gene: -
CDR3 protein: CSVNSLQGDNEQFF; CDR3 DNA: TGCAGCGTAAACAGCCTACAGGGGGACAATGAGCAGTTCTTC; J gene: TRBJ2-1; V gene: TRBV29-1; clone size: -; D gene: TRBD1
CDR3 protein: CASSEQGRMSEAFF; CDR3 DNA: TGTGCCAGCAGTGAACAGGGGAGGATGTCTGAAGCTTTCTTT; J gene: TRBJ1-1; V gene: TRBV6-1; clone size: -; D gene: -
CDR3 protein: CASSLNPSSYEQYF; CDR3 DNA: TGTGCCAGCAGCTTAAACCCCAGCTCCTACGAGCAGTACTTC; J gene: TRBJ2-7; V gene: TRBV11-1; clone size: -; D gene: -
CDR3 protein: CASSLGTLKAFF; CDR3 DNA: TGTGCCAGCAGCCTCGGGACCTTAAAAGCTTTCTTT; J gene: TRBJ1-1; V gene: TRBV5-6; clone size: medium-sized; D gene: -
CDR3 protein: CASSSSAWSNEQFF; CDR3 DNA: TGTGCCAGTAGTAGCTCAGCCTGGTCCAATGAGCAGTTCTTC; J gene: TRBJ2-1; V gene: TRBV19; clone size: -; D gene: -
CDR3 protein: CASSSYGSLTGPNEQFF; CDR3 DNA: TGTGCCAGCAGCTCATACGGTTCCCTGACAGGCCCCAATGAGCAGTTCTTC; J gene: TRBJ2-1; V gene: TRBV11-3; clone size: -; D gene: -
CDR3 protein: CASSLAGSYEQYF; CDR3 DNA: TGTGCCAGCAGTTTGGCGGGCTCCTACGAGCAGTACTTC; J gene: TRBJ2-7; V gene: TRBV11-2; clone size: -; D gene: -